A single sample is the source of the 11 T cell receptor beta chains below, sequenced in a study of cytomegalovirus exposure and HLA in healthy donors. Both 60 Vbeta primers and 13 Jbeta primers went into the PCR. This table comes from immunoSEQ multiplex PCR, and its TCRdb copy is limited to in-frame clones, with some not included. In the table there are approximately 120,000 clones, approximately 83% of which are singletons. Sequencing input: PBMCs. The receptors were gathered from a woman aged 40 to 55 in good health and CMV-seropositive.

J is TRBJ1-2 and V is TRBV6-5; 8 bases are a match to TRBD1. With V trimmed by 5 bases and J by 2 bases, 4 bases remained unmatched. Germline CDR1 MNHEY, CDR2 SVGAGI. This CDR3 has 14 residues. The CDR3 DNA sequence: TGTGCCAGCAGTGGGGACAGGCTAAACTATGGCTACACCTTC. Protein sequence: CASSGDRLNYGYTF.

The CDR3: CASSQTRNEQFF. The CDR3 DNA sequence: TGTGCCAGCAGCCAGACGAGGAATGAGCAGTTCTTC. J is TRBJ2-1 and V is TRBV6-5, with D hard to call. The CDR3 loop spans 12 amino acids. V lost 6 bases to trimming and J lost 7 bases, with 10 bases between them. CDR1 is MNHEY and CDR2 is SVGAGI in the germline V gene.

This clone occurred once. The chain recombines TRBV18 with TRBJ2-7; D may be TRBD1 (5 bases). The V and J ends lost 3 bases and 3 bases respectively, with 12 bases between them. The CDR3 is made up of 14 amino acids. Germline V gives CDR1 KGHSH, CDR2 LQKENI. In DNA, the CDR3 is TGTGCCAGCTCACCGAATATGACAGTCTACGAGCAGTACTTC. Translation: CASSPNMTVYEQYF.

This chain uses TRBV6-5 with TRBJ2-1, with a tentative D call TRBD1 (7 bases). Trimming took off 4 bases at V and 2 bases at J, with 12 bases between the two ends. There are 15 residues in the CDR3. The germline V gene has CDR1 MNHEY and CDR2 SVGAGI. CDR3 nucleotide sequence: TGTGCCAGCAGTTCGGCGGGACAGACCTACAATGAGCAGTTCTTC. This translates into CASSSAGQTYNEQFF.

The chain couples TRBV5-5 to TRBJ2-3; weak D call: TRBD1 (6 bases). The germline CDR1 and CDR2 sequences are SGHKS and YYEKEE (reference sequence). The CDR3 consists of 14 residues. V was cut by 0 bases and J by 2 bases, with 7 bases left in between. CDR3 DNA sequence: TGTGCCAGCAGCTTGGAGGGGGTCACAGATACGCAGTATTTT. Residues: CASSLEGVTDTQYF.

The rearrangement links TRBV4-1 to TRBJ1-2; 7 nucleotides align to TRBD1. After removal of 1 base from V and 2 bases from J, the junction contained 7 bases not matched to a gene. The CDR3 has 16 residues. Germline CDR1 reads MGHRA; CDR2 reads YSYEKL. The CDR3 region is CASSQAITGVNYGYTF. The CDR3 nucleotides are TGCGCCAGCAGCCAAGCAATTACAGGGGTGAACTATGGCTACACCTTC.

This rearrangement joins TRBV29-1 to TRBJ1-1; possible D gene TRBD1, 5 bases. V shed 8 bases and J shed 1 base, with 11 bases lying between them. This CDR3 contains 12 residues. The germline V gene has CDR1 SQVTM and CDR2 ANQGSEA. The CDR3 spells CSTLGQNTEAFF. CDR3 nucleotide sequence: TGCAGCACACTGGGGCAGAACACTGAAGCTTTCTTT.

This rearrangement joins TRBV5-6 to TRBJ2-3, with D perhaps TRBD1 (7 bases). Germline V gene lookup returns CDR1 SGHDT and CDR2 YYEEEE. The ends were cut back, 0 bases at V and 1 base at J, with 12 bases in the middle. The CDR3 has 16 residues. CDR3 nucleotide sequence: TGTGCCAGCAGCTTGGCGCAGGGGGGTCGCACAGATACGCAGTATTTT. It is translated as CASSLAQGGRTDTQYF.

The chain couples TRBV5-1 to TRBJ2-1; D gene ambiguous. The CDR3 contains 17 residues. Germline V gives CDR1 SGHRS, CDR2 YFSETQ. V was cut by 2 bases and J by 0 bases, with 15 bases left in between. CDR3 bases: TGCGCCAGCAGCTTTTCTATTAAGCGCTCCTCCTACAATGAGCAGTTCTTC. Its translation is CASSFSIKRSSYNEQFF.

The chain recombines TRBV7-8 with TRBJ2-5; no clear D gene. The germline CDR1 and CDR2 sequences are SGHVS and FQNEAQ. CDR3 size: 12 residues. V was trimmed by 2 bases and J by 3 bases, leaving 4 bases between them. CDR3 bases: TGTGCCAGCAGCTTAATCGAAGAGACCCAGTACTTC. Its protein is CASSLIEETQYF.

The chain combines TRBV2 with TRBJ1-1; D ambiguous. CDR3 length: 15 amino acids. Trimming took off 0 bases at V and 4 bases at J, with 12 bases between the two ends. Germline lookup yields CDR1 SNHLY and CDR2 FYNNEI. Here the CDR3 reads CASSEALRSSTEAFF. In DNA, the CDR3 is TGTGCCAGCAGTGAAGCGCTCCGGTCATCCACTGAAGCTTTCTTT.